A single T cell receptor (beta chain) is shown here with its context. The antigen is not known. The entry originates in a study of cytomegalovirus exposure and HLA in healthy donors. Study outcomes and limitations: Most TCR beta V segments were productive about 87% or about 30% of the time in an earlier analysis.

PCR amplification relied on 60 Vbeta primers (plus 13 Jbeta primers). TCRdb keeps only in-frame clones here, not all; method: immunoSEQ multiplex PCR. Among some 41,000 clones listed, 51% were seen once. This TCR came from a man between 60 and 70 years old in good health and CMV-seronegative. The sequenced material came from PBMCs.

The CDR3 region is CASSYSGQGDEQFF. The CDR3 region has the DNA TGTGCCAGCAGTTATTCAGGACAGGGAGATGAGCAGTTCTTC. This chain links TRBV6-1 with TRBJ2-1, with 8 bases identical to TRBD1. Germline V gene sequence: CDR1 MNHNS, CDR2 SASEGT. J was trimmed by 8 bases and V by 5 bases; bases with no gene match: 8. The CDR3 runs to 14 residues.